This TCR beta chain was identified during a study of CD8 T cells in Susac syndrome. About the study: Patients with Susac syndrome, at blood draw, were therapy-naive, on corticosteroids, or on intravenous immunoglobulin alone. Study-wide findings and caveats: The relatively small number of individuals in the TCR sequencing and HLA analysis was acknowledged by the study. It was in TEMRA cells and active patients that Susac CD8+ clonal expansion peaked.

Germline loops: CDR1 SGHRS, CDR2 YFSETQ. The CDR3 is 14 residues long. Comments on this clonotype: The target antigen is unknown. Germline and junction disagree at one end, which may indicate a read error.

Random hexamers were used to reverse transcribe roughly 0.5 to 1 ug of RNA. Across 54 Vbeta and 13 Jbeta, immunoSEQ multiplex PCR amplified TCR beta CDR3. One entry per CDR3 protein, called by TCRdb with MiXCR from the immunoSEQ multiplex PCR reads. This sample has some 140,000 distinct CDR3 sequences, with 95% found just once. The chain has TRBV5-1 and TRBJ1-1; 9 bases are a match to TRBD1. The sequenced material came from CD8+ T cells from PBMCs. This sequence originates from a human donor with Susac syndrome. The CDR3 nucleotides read TGCGCCAGCAGCTTGGGACAGGGGGGAGTTGAAGTTTTCTTT. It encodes CASSLGQGGVEVFF.